This T cell receptor (beta chain) was retrieved from a study of T cell changes during pregnancy in multiple sclerosis (dated by TCRdb to the late 2010s). Turning to the overall study: The study looked at changes in the T cell repertoire across pregnancy in women with multiple sclerosis.

On this clone itself: It lacks a known antigen. Within one base of it there is no much larger clone, and no base qualities were kept.

V is shortened by 2 bases, J by 9 bases, and the region joining them spans 20 bases. CDR1 is given as SGHAT and CDR2 as FQNNGV, both from the germline V gene. The CDR3 runs 17 amino acids, cysteine and phenylalanine included. The only DNA kept is the CDR3, 51 bases in frame from the first base. The library came from the immunoSEQ multiplex PCR assay. Not all clones reach the TCRdb copy of this immuneACCESS table, which keeps in-frame sequences only. Checked studies attribute under half of the gap to unresolved V genes and leave the rest unexplained. Across this sample there are about 68,000 clones, with 90% seen only once. The top ten hold 1.5% of the sample.

The rearranged segments are TRBV11-2 and TRBJ1-6; the D gene cannot be named for sure. This clonotype originated in a female donor with multiple sclerosis, enrolled in a pregnancy study. The sequencing used peripheral blood, collected in the third trimester of pregnancy. The base sequence is TGTGCCAGCAGCTTACCAAGCCCCGGACTGGGAGCTTCACCCCTCCACTTT. Its product reads: CASSLPSPGLGASPLHF. Joined to the reference TRBV11-2 and TRBJ1-6 proteins, this CDR3 gives the full variable domain: EAGVAQSPRYKIIEKRQSVAFWCNPISGHATLYWYQQILGQGPKLLIQFQNNGVVDDSQLPKDRFSAERLKGVDSTLKIQPAKLEDSAVYLCASSLPSPGLGASPLHFGNGTRLTVT.